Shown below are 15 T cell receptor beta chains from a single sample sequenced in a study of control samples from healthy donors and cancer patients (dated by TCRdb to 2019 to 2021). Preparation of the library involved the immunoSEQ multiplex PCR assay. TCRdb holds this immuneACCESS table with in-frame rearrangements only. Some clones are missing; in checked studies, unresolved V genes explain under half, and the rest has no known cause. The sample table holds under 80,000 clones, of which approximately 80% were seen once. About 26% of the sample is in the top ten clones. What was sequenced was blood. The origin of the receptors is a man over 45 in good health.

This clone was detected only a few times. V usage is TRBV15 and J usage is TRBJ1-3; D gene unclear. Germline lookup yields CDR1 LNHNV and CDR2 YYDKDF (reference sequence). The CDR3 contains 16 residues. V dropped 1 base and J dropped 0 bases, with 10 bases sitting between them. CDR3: CATSRGSVSSGNTIYF. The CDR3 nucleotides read TGTGCCACCAGCAGAGGGTCGGTGAGCTCTGGAAACACCATATATTTT.

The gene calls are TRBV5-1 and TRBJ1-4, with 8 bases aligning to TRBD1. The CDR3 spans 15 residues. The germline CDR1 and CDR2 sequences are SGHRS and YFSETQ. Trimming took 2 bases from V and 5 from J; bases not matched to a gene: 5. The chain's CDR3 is CASSFTGGRNEKLFF. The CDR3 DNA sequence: TGCGCCAGCAGCTTTACAGGGGGGAGAAATGAAAAACTGTTTTTT.

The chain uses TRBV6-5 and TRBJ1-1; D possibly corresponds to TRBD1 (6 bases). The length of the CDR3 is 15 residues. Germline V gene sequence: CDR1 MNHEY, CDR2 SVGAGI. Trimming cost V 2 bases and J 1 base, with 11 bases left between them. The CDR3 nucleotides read TGTGCCAGCAGTTACGTTGGGGGCCAGAACACTGAAGCTTTCTTT. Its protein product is CASSYVGGQNTEAFF.

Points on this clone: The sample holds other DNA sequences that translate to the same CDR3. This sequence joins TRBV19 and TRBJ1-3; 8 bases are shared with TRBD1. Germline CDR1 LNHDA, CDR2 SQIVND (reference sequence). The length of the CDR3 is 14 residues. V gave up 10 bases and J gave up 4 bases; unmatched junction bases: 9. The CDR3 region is CAIRTGPSGNTIYF. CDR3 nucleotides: TGTGCCATTCGGACAGGGCCGTCGGGAAACACCATATATTTT. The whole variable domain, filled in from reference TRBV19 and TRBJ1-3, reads DGGITQSPKYLFRKEGQNVTLSCEQNLNHDAMYWYRQDPGQGLRLIYYSQIVNDFQKGDIAEGYSVSREKKESFPLTVTSAQKNPTAFYLCAIRTGPSGNTIYFGEGSWLTVV.

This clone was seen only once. CDR3 sequence reads: CASSLTGSGYTF. The CDR3 nucleotides are TGCGCCAGCAGCTTGACCGGGTCGGGCTACACCTTC. The genes are TRBV5-1 and TRBJ1-2, with no clear D. The CDR3 is 12 amino acids. Germline V CDR1 and CDR2: SGHRS, YFSETQ. The germline V and J ends were trimmed by 1 base and 8 bases, with 9 bases remaining between them.

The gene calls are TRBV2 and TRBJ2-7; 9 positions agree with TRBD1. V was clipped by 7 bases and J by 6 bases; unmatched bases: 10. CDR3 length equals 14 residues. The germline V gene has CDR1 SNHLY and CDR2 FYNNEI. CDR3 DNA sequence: TGTGCCAGCAACCCGGACAGGGGAGAAAGCGAGCAGTACTTC. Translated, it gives CASNPDRGESEQYF. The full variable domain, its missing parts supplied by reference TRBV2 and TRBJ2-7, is EPEVTQTPSHQVTQMGQEVILRCVPISNHLYFYWYRQILGQKVEFLVSFYNNEISEKSEIFDDQFSVERPDGSNFTLKIRSTKLEDSAMYFCASNPDRGESEQYFGPGTRLTVT.

CDR3 sequence (DNA): TGTGCCACCATGGGACAGGGATACAATCAGCCCCAGCATTTT. It encodes CATMGQGYNQPQHF. The V and J genes are TRBV24-1 and TRBJ1-5, with 9 bases lining up with TRBD1. This CDR3 comprises 14 residues. The germline V gene has CDR1 KGHDR and CDR2 SFDVKD. The trim removed 8 bases at V and 3 bases at J, leaving 4 bases unmatched.

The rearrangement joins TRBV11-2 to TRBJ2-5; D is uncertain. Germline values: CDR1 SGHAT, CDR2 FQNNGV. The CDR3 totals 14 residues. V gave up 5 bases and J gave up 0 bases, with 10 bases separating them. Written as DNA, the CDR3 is TGTGCCAGCAGCCGCGACCTGGACCAAGAGACCCAGTACTTC. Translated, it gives CASSRDLDQETQYF.

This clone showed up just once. The CDR3 DNA is TGTGCCAGCACCCAACAGGGGTACCAAGAGACCCAGTACTTC. Translated: CASTQQGYQETQYF. The gene calls are TRBV6-5 and TRBJ2-5, with 7 bases identical to TRBD1. Germline values: CDR1 MNHEY, CDR2 SVGAGI. There are 14 residues in the CDR3. With 7 bases clipped from V and 0 bases from J, the junction kept 5 bases outside the gene matches.

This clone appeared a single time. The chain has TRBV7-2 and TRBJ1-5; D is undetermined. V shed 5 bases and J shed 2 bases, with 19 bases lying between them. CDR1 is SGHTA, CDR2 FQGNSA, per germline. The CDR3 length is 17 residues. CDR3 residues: CASSHWPTVVGNQPQHF. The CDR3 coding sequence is TGTGCCAGCAGCCACTGGCCGACGGTGGTGGGCAATCAGCCCCAGCATTTT.

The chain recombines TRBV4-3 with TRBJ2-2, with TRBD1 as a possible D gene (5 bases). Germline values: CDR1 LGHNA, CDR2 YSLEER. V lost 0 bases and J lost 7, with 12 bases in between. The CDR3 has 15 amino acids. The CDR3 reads CASSQDAGFHGELFF. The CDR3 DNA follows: TGCGCCAGCAGCCAAGATGCAGGGTTTCACGGGGAGCTGTTTTTT.

This CDR3 reads CAWSPPGLGNTEAFF. The CDR3 bases are TGTGCCTGGAGTCCCCCGGGACTCGGGAACACTGAAGCTTTCTTT. This chain joins TRBV30 and TRBJ1-1; D might be TRBD1 (5 bases). V was pared by 2 bases and J by 1 base, with 14 bases between. The V gene's germline CDR1 is GTSNPN and CDR2 SVGIG (reference sequence). The CDR3 covers 15 residues.

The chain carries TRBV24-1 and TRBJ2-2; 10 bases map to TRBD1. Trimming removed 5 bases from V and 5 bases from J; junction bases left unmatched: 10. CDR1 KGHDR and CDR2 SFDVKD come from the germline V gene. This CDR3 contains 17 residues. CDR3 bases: TGTGCCACCAGTGGGAACCGGGACAGGGGAAAAACCGGGGAGCTGTTTTTT. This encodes CATSGNRDRGKTGELFF.

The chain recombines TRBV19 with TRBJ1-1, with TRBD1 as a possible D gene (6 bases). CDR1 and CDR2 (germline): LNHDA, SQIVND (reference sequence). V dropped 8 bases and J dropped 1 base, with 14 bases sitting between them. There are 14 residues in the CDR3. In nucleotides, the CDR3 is TGTGCCAGTCGCCCCAGGGGAAGGAACACTGAAGCTTTCTTT. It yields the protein CASRPRGRNTEAFF.

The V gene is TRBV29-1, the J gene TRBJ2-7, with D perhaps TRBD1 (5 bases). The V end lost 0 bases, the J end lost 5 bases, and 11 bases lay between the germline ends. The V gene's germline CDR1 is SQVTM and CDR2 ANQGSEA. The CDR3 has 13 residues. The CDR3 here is CSVEEGDGDEQYF. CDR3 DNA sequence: TGCAGCGTTGAAGAAGGGGATGGCGACGAGCAGTACTTC.